Each of the 16 T cell receptor beta chains below was sequenced from the same sample in a study of blood T cell repertoires in COVID-19. The assay was immunoSEQ multiplex PCR, and TCRdb's table has in-frame clones only and misses some. The sample has about 260,000 clones, 70% to 90% seen once. The sample consisted of peripheral blood. These receptor sequences come from a human donor in a cohort sampled during active COVID-19.

V gene TRBV7-2 combines with J gene TRBJ1-2, with D possibly being TRBD1 (6 bases). CDR1 and CDR2 from the germline V gene are SGHTA and FQGNSA. With 0 bases removed from V and 5 bases from J, the gap between germline ends came to 13 bases. CDR3 size: 15 residues. The CDR3, as DNA: TGTGCCAGCAGCTTAGCCAGACAGGCCCCATATGGCTACACCTTC. Protein product: CASSLARQAPYGYTF.

V is TRBV19 and J is TRBJ1-1, with 7 bases aligning to TRBD1. CDR3 length: 16 residues. The germline V gene has CDR1 LNHDA and CDR2 SQIVND (reference sequence). V gave up 5 bases and J gave up 0 bases; unmatched junction bases: 9. The CDR3 protein is CASSALQGRLNTEAFF. The DNA of the CDR3 is TGTGCCAGTAGTGCCCTACAGGGGAGGTTGAACACTGAAGCTTTCTTT.

The J gene is TRBJ2-7, the V gene TRBV27, with D hard to call. Germline lookup yields CDR1 MNHEY and CDR2 SMNVEV (reference sequence). This CDR3 is built from 13 residues. V was cut by 8 bases and J by 2 bases, with 13 bases left in between. CDR3 sequence (DNA): TGTGCCAGCTCCGTTCTCCGGGCCTACGAGCAGTACTTC. Residues: CASSVLRAYEQYF.

This sequence joins TRBV11-3 and TRBJ2-7; 7 positions match TRBD1. Trimming took 2 bases from V and 4 from J; bases not matched to a gene: 2. Germline CDR1 and CDR2: SGHNT and YENEEA. The length of the CDR3 is 13 residues. The CDR3 sequence: CASSLRQGYEQYF. CDR3 in DNA: TGTGCCAGCAGCTTACGACAGGGTTACGAGCAGTACTTC.

The chain joins TRBV12-3 or TRBV12-4 to TRBJ2-7; 7 bases match TRBD2. The CDR3 has 13 amino acids. J gave up 2 bases and V 7 bases, and 5 bases lay outside the gene matches. In DNA, the CDR3 is TGTGCCAGCAAATGGGGGGGGACCTACGAGCAGTACTTC. It yields the protein CASKWGGTYEQYF.

As concerns this clone: Other DNA sequences in the sample encode the same CDR3. The CDR3 sequence is CASRTSGTYEQYF. In DNA, the CDR3 is TGTGCCAGTCGGACTAGCGGAACTTACGAGCAGTACTTC. The chain couples TRBV19 to TRBJ2-7, with TRBD2 identical over 10 bases. Germline V gene data show CDR1 as LNHDA and CDR2 as SQIVND (reference sequence). This CDR3 has 13 residues. V shed 8 bases and J 4 bases; nucleotides not matched to a gene: 5.

This clone was observed a single time. CDR3 sequence reads: CASSPGTSGAPSDPEQYF. The CDR3 DNA sequence: TGTGCCAGCAGCCCCGGGACTAGCGGGGCCCCCTCGGATCCCGAGCAGTACTTC. This chain uses TRBV11-2 with TRBJ2-7; 13 bases line up with TRBD2. CDR1 and CDR2 from the germline V gene are SGHAT and FQNNGV. V trimming: 5 bases; J trimming: 6 bases; junction bases outside the gene matches: 16. There are 18 residues in the CDR3.

This chain joins TRBV11-2 and TRBJ1-5, with D possibly TRBD1 on 6 matching bases. Deletions cut 6 bases from V and 7 bases from J, with 16 bases between. Germline lookup yields CDR1 SGHAT and CDR2 FQNNGV. The CDR3 consists of 14 residues. As DNA, the CDR3 is TGTGCCAGCAGAAAAAGGGCAGGGGAACAGCCCCAGCATTTT. Translating it yields CASRKRAGEQPQHF.

The CDR3 spells CASTQGNYGYTF. Written as DNA, the CDR3 is TGTGCCAGCACACAGGGCAACTATGGCTACACCTTC. This sequence joins TRBV25-1 and TRBJ1-2; possibly TRBD1 for D (6 bases). V lost 7 bases to trimming and J lost 2 bases, with 8 bases between them. The length of the CDR3 is 12 residues. Germline loops: CDR1 MGHDK, CDR2 SYGVNS.

V and J are TRBV9 and TRBJ2-7; TRBD1 aligns across 8 bases. Germline V gene lookup returns CDR1 SGDLS and CDR2 YYNGEE. After removal of 0 bases from V and 3 bases from J, the junction contained 5 bases not matched to a gene. The CDR3 length is 15 residues. The DNA of the CDR3 is TGTGCCAGCAGCGTAGGGGGACAGGTAAACTACGAGCAGTACTTC. It specifies CASSVGGQVNYEQYF.

This sequence joins TRBV7-2 and TRBJ1-6, with D unclear. Germline V gives CDR1 SGHTA, CDR2 FQGNSA. V shed 5 bases and J shed 7 bases, with 12 bases lying between them. The CDR3 totals 14 residues. The DNA of the CDR3 is TGTGCCAGCAGCGTCCCGGGAGACAATTCACCCCTCCACTTT. Translated: CASSVPGDNSPLHF.

The genes are TRBV19 and TRBJ1-2; D call uncertain. In germline, CDR1 is LNHDA, CDR2 SQIVND (reference sequence). V was trimmed by 3 bases and J by 4 bases, leaving 12 bases between them. The CDR3 spans 14 residues. The CDR3 here is CASSIVPSGYGYTF. The CDR3 coding sequence is TGTGCCAGTAGTATTGTCCCCTCCGGCTATGGCTACACCTTC.

V and J are TRBV5-1 and TRBJ2-7; TRBD1 matches 9 bases. There are 18 residues in the CDR3. With 1 base clipped from V and 6 bases from J, the junction kept 17 bases outside the gene matches. Germline values: CDR1 SGHRS, CDR2 YFSETQ. The CDR3 DNA reads as TGCGCCAGCAGCTTGACCGGGCCCGGGACAGGGCACTTTTCCGAGCAGTACTTC. Translating it yields CASSLTGPGTGHFSEQYF.

The V and J genes are TRBV7-2 and TRBJ2-1; maybe TRBD2 (5 bases). Deletions cut 4 bases from V and 7 bases from J, with 11 bases between. The germline gives CDR1 SGHTA, CDR2 FQGNSA. This CDR3 comprises 13 residues. The CDR3 sequence is CASSSHPGNEQFF. The CDR3 DNA is TGTGCCAGCAGCTCCCACCCGGGGAATGAGCAGTTCTTC.

The rearrangement links TRBV6-2 or TRBV6-3 to TRBJ1-1; no clear D. CDR1 and CDR2 (germline): MNHEY, SVGEGT. The CDR3 runs to 13 residues. Trimming shortened V by 0 bases and J by 3 bases, and 5 bases separated the two germline ends. Here the CDR3 DNA reads TGTGCCAGCAGTTACTCAACATACACTGAAGCTTTCTTT. The encoded protein is CASSYSTYTEAFF.

The CDR3 loop reads CASSQPGGQMTSYEQYF. The CDR3 region has the DNA TGTGCCAGCAGCCAACCTGGGGGACAAATGACCTCCTACGAGCAGTACTTC. V and J are TRBV4-2 and TRBJ2-7, with D maybe TRBD1 (6 bases). CDR1 and CDR2 (germline): LGHNA, YNFKEQ. The CDR3 extends over 17 amino acids. The ends were cut back, 2 bases at V and 0 bases at J, with 17 bases in the middle.